This T cell receptor (beta chain) was sequenced in a study of cytomegalovirus exposure and HLA in healthy donors. The study's findings and limits: It was likely that a cluster of highly shared sequence variants was a sequencing artifact.

Germline CDR1 reads LNHDA; CDR2 reads SQIVND (reference sequence). The CDR3 has 13 amino acids. V lost 3 bases, J lost 5 bases, and 11 bases lay in between. With respect to this clone: Its specificity is unknown.

The primer mix had 60 Vbeta and 13 Jbeta primers. The method was immunoSEQ multiplex PCR; TCRdb's version includes in-frame clones alone and lacks a portion of them. The sample lists about 160,000 clones, roughly 80% occurring once. The V and J genes are TRBV19 and TRBJ2-7, with D possibly matching TRBD1 (5 bases). Material: PBMCs. This clonotype originated in a middle-aged man in good health and CMV-seronegative. The CDR3 is CASSIPGKNEQYF. Here the CDR3 DNA reads TGTGCCAGTAGTATCCCAGGGAAAAACGAGCAGTACTTC.